The source of this T cell receptor beta chain is a study of cytomegalovirus exposure and HLA in healthy donors. Primers included in the PCR were 60 Vbeta and 13 Jbeta primers. Here immunoSEQ multiplex PCR was the method, and the copy in TCRdb shows in-frame clones only, minus some. The sample holds tens of thousands of clones, around three quarters seen once. The V and J ends lost 2 bases and 5 bases respectively, with 16 bases between them. CDR3 length: 15 residues. Germline V gene sequence: CDR1 SGHVS, CDR2 FQNEAQ. The TCR comes from a male donor in good health and CMV-seronegative. The gene calls are TRBV7-8 and TRBJ2-7; TRBD2 is a possible D gene (7 bases). The sequenced material came from PBMCs. The CDR3 sequence: CASSLLRGRADEQYF. The CDR3 DNA reads as TGTGCCAGCAGCTTACTTAGGGGGAGGGCTGACGAGCAGTACTTC.